These T cell receptor beta chains were read from a single sample in a study of blood T cell repertoires in COVID-19. Here immunoSEQ multiplex PCR was the method, and the copy in TCRdb shows in-frame clones only, minus some. In the table there are some 250,000 clones, approximately 91% of which are singletons. Sequencing was performed on PBMCs or T cells enriched from blood (not recorded which). These receptors all stem from a woman aged 40-49 years with acute COVID-19. CDR3s include the opening cysteine and the closing phenylalanine or tryptophan. D genes are given only for firm matches. Rows may omit the clone size; those that give it use once, few, many or a size class.

TRBV29-1,TRBD2,TRBJ2-1,.,CSVGSSGVDNEQFF,TGCAGCGTTGGGTCTAGCGGGGTCGACAATGAGCAGTTCTTC
TRBV2,.,TRBJ1-2,.,CASARMQQGSGYTF,TGTGCCAGCGCCCGGATGCAACAGGGCAGTGGCTACACCTTC
TRBV7-6,.,TRBJ2-2,.,CASSLGSLVTGELFF,TGTGCCAGCAGCTTAGGGAGTCTTGTCACCGGGGAGCTGTTTTTT
TRBV15,.,TRBJ2-1,.,CATSTRLVPPYNEQFF,TGTGCCACCAGCACACGACTAGTCCCGCCCTACAATGAGCAGTTCTTC
TRBV7-9,TRBD2,TRBJ2-3,.,CASSYGTSGGQDTQYF,TGTGCCAGCAGCTATGGGACTAGCGGGGGACAAGATACGCAGTATTTT
TRBV7-9,TRBD1,TRBJ1-4,.,CASSLGTGSNEKLFF,TGTGCCAGCAGCTTAGGGACAGGATCTAATGAAAAACTGTTTTTT
TRBV6-1,.,TRBJ1-2,.,CASSEAPPEWGYTF,TGTGCCAGCAGTGAAGCGCCTCCTGAGTGGGGCTACACCTTC
TRBV28,TRBD1,TRBJ1-1,.,CASSRQGSNIMF,TGTGCCAGCAGCCGACAGGGATCCAACATCATGTTT
TRBV9,TRBD2,TRBJ2-3,.,CASSRLAGPTDTQYF,TGTGCCAGCAGCCGTCTAGCGGGGCCCACAGATACGCAGTATTTT
TRBV18,.,TRBJ1-5,.,CASSRGGGQPQHF,TGTGCCAGCTCACGAGGCGGCGGTCAGCCCCAGCATTTT
TRBV5-4,TRBD2,TRBJ2-1,.,CASSLKSSGYNEQFF,TGTGCCAGCAGCTTGAAGTCTAGCGGATACAATGAGCAGTTCTTC
TRBV6-5,.,TRBJ2-5,.,CASHSGLQETQYF,TGTGCCAGCCATAGCGGACTCCAAGAGACCCAGTACTTC
TRBV7-9,.,TRBJ2-7,.,CASSPDISYEQYF,TGTGCCAGCAGCCCCGACATCTCCTACGAGCAGTACTTC
TRBV7-9,.,TRBJ1-1,.,CASSRRQVNTEAFF,TGTGCCAGCAGCCGAAGACAGGTGAACACTGAAGCTTTCTTT
TRBV12-5,.,TRBJ1-3,.,CASGLGNSRGNTIYF,TGTGCTAGTGGTTTGGGGAACTCGAGAGGGAACACCATATATTTT
TRBV3-1/TRBV3-2,TRBD2,TRBJ2-2,.,CASSQVAGGNTGELFF,TGTGCCAGCAGCCAAGTTGCGGGGGGGAACACCGGGGAGCTGTTTTTT
TRBV6-5,TRBD1,TRBJ2-3,.,CASSWGQSRTDTQYF,TGTGCCAGCAGTTGGGGACAGTCCCGCACAGATACGCAGTATTTT
TRBV6-5,.,TRBJ1-1,.,CASSRTVKSEAFF,TGTGCCAGCAGCCGAACAGTTAAATCTGAAGCTTTCTTT
TRBV6-1,.,TRBJ1-3,.,CASSEETGSGNTIYF,TGTGCCAGCAGTGAAGAAACAGGCTCTGGAAACACCATATATTTT
TRBV7-2,.,TRBJ1-5,.,CASSRTGPVSNQPQHF,TGTGCCAGCAGTAGAACAGGGCCCGTTAGCAATCAGCCCCAGCATTTT
TRBV7-2,TRBD2,TRBJ2-3,.,CASSLLVLAGAEGTDTQYF,TGTGCCAGCAGCTTATTGGTTTTAGCGGGAGCGGAGGGCACAGATACGCAGTATTTT
TRBV6-5,.,TRBJ1-1,.,CASRTGFVTEAFF,TGTGCCAGCAGAACAGGGTTTGTCACTGAAGCTTTCTTT
TRBV7-2,TRBD1,TRBJ1-5,.,CASSFQGVKNQPQHF,TGTGCCAGCAGCTTTCAGGGGGTAAAAAATCAGCCCCAGCATTTT
TRBV5-4,TRBD2,TRBJ2-1,.,CASSREGTRGYNEQFF,TGTGCCAGCAGCCGGGAGGGGACCCGCGGCTACAATGAGCAGTTCTTC
TRBV28,TRBD1,TRBJ1-2,.,CASTARGTGAFYYGYTF,TGTGCCAGCACCGCCCGAGGGACAGGGGCTTTTTACTATGGCTACACCTTC
TRBV5-1,TRBD1,TRBJ2-3,.,CASSLGDRGGTDTQYF,TGCGCCAGCAGCTTGGGGGACAGGGGAGGCACAGATACGCAGTATTTT
TRBV6-5,.,TRBJ1-1,.,CASFLGRAGTEAFF,TGTGCCAGCTTCTTAGGCAGGGCCGGCACTGAAGCTTTCTTT
TRBV29-1,.,TRBJ1-2,.,CSVEVRDLMTGYTF,TGCAGCGTTGAAGTGCGGGACCTAATGACGGGCTACACCTTC
TRBV11-2,TRBD1,TRBJ1-2,.,CASSLAPRTGSLYGYTF,TGTGCCAGCAGCTTAGCCCCCAGGACAGGTTCCCTCTATGGCTACACCTTC
TRBV2,.,TRBJ2-3,.,CASSEDRSSTDTQYF,TGTGCCAGCAGTGAGGACAGATCTAGCACAGATACGCAGTATTTT
TRBV9,.,TRBJ2-1,.,CASSAGSGEIYNEQFF,TGTGCCAGCAGCGCCGGGTCGGGAGAAATCTACAATGAGCAGTTCTTC
TRBV19,.,TRBJ1-5,.,CASIGHPLGNQPQHF,TGTGCCAGTATTGGACATCCCCTTGGGAATCAGCCCCAGCATTTT
TRBV28,TRBD1,TRBJ1-5,.,CASRDRQGGYSNQPQHF,TGTGCCAGCAGAGACAGACAGGGGGGATATAGCAATCAGCCCCAGCATTTT
TRBV7-2,.,TRBJ2-1,.,CASSAQIQQYNEQFF,TGTGCCAGCAGCGCCCAAATACAGCAGTACAATGAGCAGTTCTTC
TRBV6-5,.,TRBJ2-3,.,CASSSRGFTDTQYF,TGTGCCAGCAGCTCCAGGGGCTTCACAGATACGCAGTATTTT
TRBV2,.,TRBJ2-4,.,CASRGWGGSRDIQYF,TGTGCCAGCAGGGGTTGGGGGGGCTCTAGGGACATTCAGTACTTC
TRBV30,.,TRBJ1-1,.,CAWSWQVAEAFF,TGTGCCTGGAGTTGGCAGGTCGCTGAAGCTTTCTTT
TRBV24-1,TRBD1,TRBJ2-3,.,CATSDLGSSGTVTDTQYF,TGTGCCACCAGTGATTTGGGATCTTCCGGGACAGTCACAGATACGCAGTATTTT
TRBV28,.,TRBJ1-2,.,CASSLPKLKTRGYTF,TGTGCCAGCAGTTTACCCAAACTGAAGACGCGGGGCTACACCTTC
TRBV2,.,TRBJ1-5,.,CASSPDSSNQPQHF,TGTGCCAGCAGTCCTGACAGTAGCAATCAGCCCCAGCATTTT
TRBV5-1,.,TRBJ1-1,.,CASSLTKMSGTEAFF,TGCGCCAGCAGCTTGACGAAAATGAGTGGTACTGAAGCTTTCTTT
TRBV6-5,.,TRBJ2-7,.,CASRRGIQDSYEQYF,TGTGCCAGCAGGAGGGGGATACAAGACTCCTACGAGCAGTACTTC
TRBV5-1,.,TRBJ2-3,.,CASSLAEGPTDTQYF,TGCGCCAGCAGCTTGGCGGAGGGACCCACAGATACGCAGTATTTT
TRBV7-7,TRBD2,TRBJ2-5,.,CASSLVASGRQETQYF,TGTGCTAGCAGCTTAGTAGCTAGCGGGAGACAAGAGACCCAGTACTTC
TRBV29-1,TRBD1,TRBJ1-2,.,CSVGDRGNYGYTF,TGCAGCGTCGGGGACAGGGGGAACTATGGCTACACCTTC
TRBV25-1,.,TRBJ2-2,once,CASASAGNTGELFF,TGTGCCAGCGCCAGTGCGGGGAACACCGGGGAGCTGTTTTTT
TRBV24-1,TRBD2,TRBJ2-1,.,CATRGGSYNEQFF,TGTGCCACCCGGGGGGGGTCCTACAATGAGCAGTTCTTC
TRBV6-5,.,TRBJ1-2,.,CASSPKGAFYGYTF,TGTGCCAGCAGCCCCAAGGGAGCATTCTATGGCTACACCTTC
TRBV28,.,TRBJ1-2,once,CASSFMVGHRTRGF,TGTGCCAGCAGTTTTATGGTGGGACATCGCACCCGGGGCTTC
TRBV7-9,TRBD1,TRBJ1-2,.,CASSLGDRVNYGYTF,TGTGCCAGCAGCTTGGGTGACAGGGTCAACTATGGCTACACCTTC
TRBV11-2,TRBD1,TRBJ2-7,.,CASQNPGDRVLREQYF,TGTGCCAGCCAAAACCCCGGGGACAGGGTGTTGAGGGAGCAGTACTTC
TRBV5-1,TRBD1,TRBJ2-7,once,CASSFDSDRIAYEQYF,TGCGCCAGCAGCTTTGATTCGGACAGGATAGCCTACGAGCAGTACTTC